Shown below are 27 T cell receptor beta chains from a single sample sequenced in a study of shared clonotypes between healthy human individuals (dated by TCRdb to 2018 to 2020). The method was the immunoSEQ multiplex PCR assay. In TCRdb, the immuneACCESS table is reduced to in-frame sequences with V and J assigned. These tables do not hold every clone; where another copy was compared, an unresolved V gene accounts for under half, and the others remain unexplained. The sample contains around 550,000 clones, 96% of them found a single time. The ten largest account for approximately 0.06% of the sample. Material: naive CD4+ T cells sorted from blood. The intended sense of this specimen's cell subset or site label: CD45RA+ positively selected. All receptors come from a woman aged 25-40 years in good health.

This sequence joins TRBV18 and TRBJ1-2; TRBD1 matches at 9 bases. The V and J ends lost 6 bases and 3 bases, in that order; junction bases with no gene match: 14. The CDR3 runs to 17 residues. Per the germline V gene, CDR1 is KGHSH and CDR2 is LQKENI. Written as DNA, the CDR3 is TGTGCCAGCTCCAAGGCATCGGGACAGGGTGTTGACTATGGCTACACCTTC. Translated, it gives CASSKASGQGVDYGYTF.

The chain couples TRBV5-4 to TRBJ1-1, with 10 bases aligning to TRBD1. The V segment lost 1 base and the J segment 5 bases; nucleotides outside the gene matches: 5. The germline CDR1 and CDR2 sequences are SGHNT and YYREEE (reference sequence). The CDR3 sequence is 15 residues long. As DNA, the CDR3 is TGTGCCAGCAGCTTGAGACAGGGGGCAAAGACTGAAGCTTTCTTT. Its translation is CASSLRQGAKTEAFF.

The chain uses TRBV10-3 and TRBJ1-5; D may be TRBD1 (6 bases). Germline lookup yields CDR1 ENHRY and CDR2 SYGVKD. V lost 4 bases and J lost 5, with 9 bases in between. CDR3 length: 13 amino acids. The CDR3 sequence is CAISGTAYQPQHF. The CDR3 bases are TGTGCCATCAGTGGGACAGCCTATCAGCCCCAGCATTTT.

The rearrangement links TRBV14 to TRBJ2-7, with D tentatively TRBD2 (5 bases). The CDR3 has 14 residues. The V and J ends lost 0 bases and 7 bases respectively, with 13 bases between them. Germline V gene sequence: CDR1 SGHDN, CDR2 FVKESK. Written as DNA, the CDR3 is TGTGCCAGCAGCCAAGAGCTCCTGCGAGGGGAGCAGTACTTC. Its translation is CASSQELLRGEQYF.

V usage is TRBV5-1 and J usage is TRBJ2-1; perhaps TRBD2 as D (6 bases). The V and J ends lost 2 bases and 10 bases respectively, with 19 bases between them. Germline values: CDR1 SGHRS, CDR2 YFSETQ. This CDR3 has 15 residues. CDR3: CASSLRTTDLGEQFF. In DNA, the CDR3 is TGCGCCAGCAGCTTACGGACTACCGACCTTGGGGAGCAGTTCTTC.

J is TRBJ1-2 and V is TRBV28; D gene ambiguous. The CDR3 is 14 amino acids. Germline-derived CDR1 and CDR2 are MDHEN and SYDVKM. V was cut by 3 bases and J by 5 bases, with 13 bases left in between. The CDR3 spells CASSFPWGGYGYTF. As DNA, the CDR3 is TGTGCCAGCAGTTTCCCCTGGGGAGGTTATGGCTACACCTTC.

The J gene is TRBJ2-7, the V gene TRBV7-9; TRBD2 might be the D (6 bases). V shed 5 bases and J shed 3 bases, with 26 bases lying between them. The CDR3 runs to 18 residues. Germline CDR1 and CDR2: SEHNR and FQNEAQ (reference sequence). CDR3 region: CASSHGGEVAGRYYEQYF. The CDR3 coding sequence is TGTGCCAGCAGCCACGGGGGAGAGGTTGCAGGGCGATACTACGAGCAGTACTTC.

This sequence joins TRBV6-1 and TRBJ1-1, with 7 bases matching TRBD1. Germline V lookup: CDR1 MNHNS, CDR2 SASEGT. This CDR3 is 14 amino acids long. Trimming removed 6 bases from V and 7 bases from J; junction bases left unmatched: 11. The CDR3 region is CASRSDRGGGEAFF. CDR3 nucleotides: TGTGCCAGCAGATCGGACAGAGGGGGCGGTGAAGCTTTCTTT.

The chain links TRBV4-1 to TRBJ1-3, with 8 bases aligning to TRBD1. CDR1 is MGHRA, CDR2 YSYEKL, per germline. The CDR3 spans 16 residues. V lost 2 bases to trimming and J lost 4 bases; unmatched junction nucleotides: 7. As DNA, the CDR3 is TGCGCCAGCAGCCAACGGACAGGGATCTCAGGAAACACCATATATTTT. As protein: CASSQRTGISGNTIYF.

This chain connects TRBV27 to TRBJ1-3; 7 nucleotides align to TRBD1. Unmatched junction bases numbered 9, after V lost 6 bases and J lost 7 bases. The CDR3 is made up of 14 amino acids. Germline-derived CDR1 and CDR2 are MNHEY and SMNVEV (reference sequence). The DNA for the CDR3 is TGTGCCAGCAGCCCCAGCGGACAGGCCAACACCATATATTTT. It codes for CASSPSGQANTIYF.

This sequence joins TRBV5-8 and TRBJ2-1, with 10 bases fitting TRBD2. Unmatched junction bases numbered 15, after V lost 4 bases and J lost 8 bases. Looked up from germline, CDR1 is SGHTS and CDR2 is YDEGEE. This CDR3 comprises 17 residues. DNA for the CDR3: TGTGCCAGCAGCATCGAAAGAGGTAGCGGGAGGCCGGATGAGCAGTTCTTC. Translated, it gives CASSIERGSGRPDEQFF.

The J gene is TRBJ1-1, the V gene TRBV11-1, with unresolved D. The germline CDR1 and CDR2 sequences are SGHAT and FQDESV (reference sequence). CDR3 length equals 15 residues. V was shortened by 1 base and J by 0 bases, with 9 bases between the two germline ends. The CDR3 protein is CASSLVPGLNTEAFF. CDR3 nucleotide sequence: TGTGCCAGCAGCTTAGTTCCGGGTTTGAACACTGAAGCTTTCTTT.

This sequence joins TRBV14 and TRBJ2-7; D not resolved. CDR3 length: 13 amino acids. Per the germline V gene, CDR1 is SGHDN and CDR2 is FVKESK. V lost 0 bases, J lost 2 bases, and 5 bases lay in between. The DNA of the CDR3 is TGTGCCAGCAGCCAAGATAGTGCCTACGAGCAGTACTTC. This gives the protein CASSQDSAYEQYF.

V is TRBV18 and J is TRBJ2-5; D may be TRBD2 (6 bases). Germline V gene sequence: CDR1 KGHSH, CDR2 LQKENI. The CDR3 has 15 amino acids. Trimming stripped 3 bases from V and 0 bases from J, with 11 bases between. Written as DNA, the CDR3 is TGTGCCAGCTCACCCGGGGAGGCTAACCAAGAGACCCAGTACTTC. It codes for CASSPGEANQETQYF.

This clone appeared once. The chain has TRBV28 and TRBJ2-2; TRBD2 is a possible D gene (5 bases). This CDR3 region has 17 residues. Trimming stripped 6 bases from V and 0 bases from J, with 17 bases between. CDR1 is MDHEN, CDR2 SYDVKM, per germline. The CDR3 nucleotides are TGTGCCAGCAGCCGTGTGGGAGTTAGCCCGAACACCGGGGAGCTGTTTTTT. Protein: CASSRVGVSPNTGELFF.

This chain connects TRBV7-2 to TRBJ2-2; unclear D gene. Trimming left V 2 bases short and J 0 bases short, with 7 bases between. The germline V gene encodes CDR1 SGHTA and CDR2 FQGNSA. The CDR3 runs to 15 residues. The CDR3 nucleotides read TGTGCCAGCAGCTTATCAGGCCCGAACACCGGGGAGCTGTTTTTT. Translation gives CASSLSGPNTGELFF. Drawing the rest from reference TRBV7-2 and TRBJ2-2, the complete variable domain is GAGVSQSPSNKVTEKGKDVELRCDPISGHTALYWYRQSLGQGLEFLIYFQGNSAPDKSGLPSDRFSAERTGGSVSTLTIQRTQQEDSAVYLCASSLSGPNTGELFFGEGSRLTVL.

A remark on this clone: Other nucleotide sequences in the sample specify the same CDR3. The CDR3 DNA sequence: TGTGCCAGCTCATTGACAGGGTCCAATCAGCCCCAGCATTTT. Translated: CASSLTGSNQPQHF. V gene TRBV18 combines with J gene TRBJ1-5, with 7 bases matching TRBD1. Germline CDR1 is KGHSH and CDR2 is LQKENI. The trim removed 5 bases at V and 3 bases at J, leaving 4 bases unmatched. This CDR3 has 14 amino acids.

CDR3 protein: CASSPSGRASYEQYF. For the CDR3, the DNA is TGCGCCAGCAGCCCTAGCGGGAGGGCGTCCTACGAGCAGTACTTC. The rearrangement uses TRBV4-1 and TRBJ2-7, with 12 bases that match TRBD2. The junction had 2 bases not matched to a gene; V was cut back by 4 bases and J by 1 base. This CDR3 spans 15 amino acids. Germline CDR1 is MGHRA and CDR2 is YSYEKL.

This chain links TRBV9 with TRBJ2-7; D possibly matches TRBD1 or TRBD2 (5 bases each). Trimming took 4 bases from V and 3 from J, leaving 17 bases between them. CDR1 SGDLS and CDR2 YYNGEE come from the germline V gene. The CDR3 is 15 residues long. This CDR3 is CASSPSQPGLYEQYF. The CDR3 DNA follows: TGTGCCAGCAGCCCATCCCAGCCGGGGCTCTACGAGCAGTACTTC.

Details on this clone: The sample has other DNA sequences that encode this CDR3 too. V is TRBV28 and J is TRBJ2-7; D possibly corresponds to TRBD1 (6 bases). Germline-derived CDR1 and CDR2 are MDHEN and SYDVKM. Trimming cost V 1 base and J 2 bases, with 12 bases left between them. This CDR3 region has 15 residues. The DNA for the CDR3 is TGTGCCAGCAGTTTATCGGGCACAGGGACCTACGAGCAGTACTTC. Amino acids: CASSLSGTGTYEQYF.

V gene TRBV7-8 combines with J gene TRBJ1-5, with TRBD1 identical over 8 bases. The germline gives CDR1 SGHVS, CDR2 FQNEAQ. The CDR3 consists of 15 residues. The J segment lost 3 bases and the V segment lost 5 bases, leaving 6 bases of the junction unmatched. This CDR3 is CASSDQGALNQPQHF. The CDR3 nucleotides read TGTGCCAGCAGCGATCAGGGGGCCCTCAATCAGCCCCAGCATTTT.

The chain combines TRBV28 with TRBJ2-1; 7 bases are a match to TRBD1. CDR1 and CDR2 (germline): MDHEN, SYDVKM. V dropped 3 bases and J dropped 3; count of bases not matched to a gene: 11. CDR3 size: 17 residues. CDR3 nucleotides: TGTGCCAGCAGTTTTGGCCGAAGGGGGCAACTCTACAATGAGCAGTTCTTC. Translating it yields CASSFGRRGQLYNEQFF.

The rearrangement links TRBV5-4 to TRBJ2-5; D perhaps matches TRBD1 (5 bases). V lost 2 bases and J 2 bases, leaving 10 bases between the germline ends. Germline V gene data show CDR1 as SGHNT and CDR2 as YYREEE (reference sequence). The length of the CDR3 is 14 residues. The CDR3 loop reads CASSFQRQQETQYF. The CDR3 region has the DNA TGTGCCAGCAGCTTTCAAAGACAGCAAGAGACCCAGTACTTC.

V is TRBV14 and J is TRBJ2-7, with a weak D call TRBD2 (6 bases). Looked up from germline, CDR1 is SGHDN and CDR2 is FVKESK. The length of the CDR3 is 15 residues. V was clipped by 5 bases and J by 1 base, with 15 bases between them. The CDR3 is CASSTLGGGSYEQYF. The DNA for the CDR3 is TGTGCCAGCAGCACCCTAGGTGGGGGGTCCTACGAGCAGTACTTC.

The chain uses TRBV6-4 and TRBJ2-2; D gene uncertain. The length of the CDR3 is 14 residues. The germline V gene encodes CDR1 MRHNA and CDR2 SNTAGT. Trimming stripped 4 bases from V and 1 base from J, with 7 bases between. The CDR3 DNA reads TGTGCCAGCAGTGTCTTAGGGAACACCGGGGAGCTGTTTTTT. It yields the protein CASSVLGNTGELFF.

V is TRBV4-1 and J is TRBJ2-7; 14 positions agree with TRBD2. The CDR3 length is 21 residues. J was trimmed by 5 bases and V by 4 bases; bases with no gene match: 22. Germline assignment: CDR1 MGHRA and CDR2 YSYEKL. CDR3 nucleotides: TGCGCCAGCAGCCGCTCCACCCATTCGGGACTAGCGGGAGATGTAAGGAACGAGCAGTACTTC. Amino acid sequence: CASSRSTHSGLAGDVRNEQYF.

CDR3 residues: CASSLATSGYPGELFF. The CDR3 bases are TGTGCCAGCAGCTTGGCAACTAGCGGGTACCCCGGGGAGCTGTTTTTT. The gene calls are TRBV5-6 and TRBJ2-2; 9 bases match TRBD2. V dropped 0 bases and J dropped 6; count of bases not matched to a gene: 6. Per the germline V gene, CDR1 is SGHDT and CDR2 is YYEEEE. CDR3 length: 16 amino acids.